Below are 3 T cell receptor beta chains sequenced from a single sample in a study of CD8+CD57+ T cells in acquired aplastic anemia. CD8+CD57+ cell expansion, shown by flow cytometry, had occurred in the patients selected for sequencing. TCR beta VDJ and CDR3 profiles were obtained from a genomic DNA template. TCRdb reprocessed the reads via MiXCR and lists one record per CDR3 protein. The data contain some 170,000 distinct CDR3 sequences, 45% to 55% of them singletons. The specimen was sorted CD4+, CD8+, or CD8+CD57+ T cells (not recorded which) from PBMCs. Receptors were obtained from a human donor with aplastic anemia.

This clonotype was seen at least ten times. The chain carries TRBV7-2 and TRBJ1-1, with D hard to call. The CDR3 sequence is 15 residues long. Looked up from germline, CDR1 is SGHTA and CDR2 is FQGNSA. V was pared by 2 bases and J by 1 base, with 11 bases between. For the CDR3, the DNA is TGTGCCAGCAGCTTAATCGTACGCGGGAACACTGAAGCTTTCTTT. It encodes CASSLIVRGNTEAFF. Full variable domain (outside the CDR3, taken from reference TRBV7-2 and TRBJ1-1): GAGVSQSPSNKVTEKGKDVELRCDPISGHTALYWYRQSLGQGLEFLIYFQGNSAPDKSGLPSDRFSAERTGGSVSTLTIQRTQQEDSAVYLCASSLIVRGNTEAFFGQGTRLTVV.

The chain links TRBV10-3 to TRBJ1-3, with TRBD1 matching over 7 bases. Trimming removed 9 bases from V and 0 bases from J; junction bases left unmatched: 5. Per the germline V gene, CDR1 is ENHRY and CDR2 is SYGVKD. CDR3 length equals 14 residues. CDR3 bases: TGTGCCATACAAGGACAGGACTCTGGAAACACCATATATTTT. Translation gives CAIQGQDSGNTIYF.

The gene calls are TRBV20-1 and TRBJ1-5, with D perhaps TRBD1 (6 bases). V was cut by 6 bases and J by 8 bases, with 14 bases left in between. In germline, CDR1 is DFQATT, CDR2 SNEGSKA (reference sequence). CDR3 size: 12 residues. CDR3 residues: CSAAETGKPQHF. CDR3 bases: TGCAGTGCAGCAGAGACAGGAAAGCCCCAGCATTTT.